A single sample is the source of the 3 T cell receptor beta chains below, sequenced in a study of spatial heterogeneity in lung cancer. Findings of the study overall: It was found that expanded intratumoral alpha and beta TCR counts tracked tumor mutation counts.

This sample's time point: sample taken at primary tumor resection. TCRdb re-derived calls from the 5' RACE reads in MiXCR, one entry per CDR3 protein. This table has around 4,900 distinct CDR3 sequences, about 5.8% appearing once. Antigens for these TCRs are unknown. Sequenced material: lung tumor tissue, taken at surgery. These receptors originate from a female donor with early-stage non-small cell lung cancer.

This clonotype was seen many times. Since it is a stray read in a library aimed at alpha chains, this beta chain has a size that is not meaningful. V and J are TRBV11-2 and TRBJ2-1, with TRBD2 matching 10 bases. CDR3 length: 15 amino acids. CDR1 and CDR2 from the germline V gene are SGHAT and FQNNGV. The ends lost 5 bases at V and 6 bases at J; junction bases unmatched: 7. The CDR3 DNA is TGTGCCAGCAGCCCCAGCGGGGGGGCGGGCAATGAGCAGTTCTTC. This gives the protein CASSPSGGAGNEQFF. The full variable domain, completed using reference TRBV11-2 and TRBJ2-1, is EAGVAQSPRYKIIEKRQSVAFWCNPISGHATLYWYQQILGQGPKLLIQFQNNGVVDDSQLPKDRFSAERLKGVDSTLKIQPAKLEDSAVYLCASSPSGGAGNEQFFGPGTRLTVL.

This clonotype was seen many times. This beta chain is an unintended read in a library built for alpha chains; its size means little. The CDR3 reads CASSEPGTGGNQPQHF. CDR3 sequence (DNA): TGTGCCAGCAGTGAGCCCGGGACAGGGGGCAATCAGCCCCAGCATTTT. The chain joins TRBV6-1 to TRBJ1-5; TRBD1 matches 10 bases. In germline, CDR1 is MNHNS, CDR2 SASEGT. This CDR3 has 16 residues. Unmatched junction bases numbered 4, after V lost 3 bases and J lost 2 bases.

This clonotype is judged medium-sized. Because the library targeted alpha chains, this beta chain is an off-target read whose size means little. The genes are TRBV10-3 and TRBJ2-2, with D possibly TRBD1 on 5 matching bases. The ends were cut back, 4 bases at V and 4 bases at J, with 19 bases in the middle. This CDR3 region has 17 residues. Germline loops: CDR1 ENHRY, CDR2 SYGVKD. The CDR3 nucleotides read TGTGCCATCAGTGGACAACCAAAAGGGGCAGGCACCGGGGAGCTGTTTTTT. Its protein is CAISGQPKGAGTGELFF.